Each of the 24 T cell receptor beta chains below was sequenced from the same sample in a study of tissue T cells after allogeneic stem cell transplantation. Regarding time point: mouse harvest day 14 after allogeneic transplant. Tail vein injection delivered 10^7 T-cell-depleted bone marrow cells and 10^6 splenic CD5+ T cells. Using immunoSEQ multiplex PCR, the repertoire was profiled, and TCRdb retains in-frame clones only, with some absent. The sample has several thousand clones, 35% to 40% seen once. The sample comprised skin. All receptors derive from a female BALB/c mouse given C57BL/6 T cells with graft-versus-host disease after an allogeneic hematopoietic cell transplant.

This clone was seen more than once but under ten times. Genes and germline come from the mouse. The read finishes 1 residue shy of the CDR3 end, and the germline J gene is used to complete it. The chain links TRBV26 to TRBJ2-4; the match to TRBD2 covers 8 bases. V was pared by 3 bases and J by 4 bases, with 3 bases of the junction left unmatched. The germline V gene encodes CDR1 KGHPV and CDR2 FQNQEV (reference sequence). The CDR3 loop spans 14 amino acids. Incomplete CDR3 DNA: TGTGCCAGCAGTCTCGACTGGGGAAAAAACACCTTGTAC. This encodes CASSLDWGKNTLY. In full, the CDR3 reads CASSLDWGKNTLYF.

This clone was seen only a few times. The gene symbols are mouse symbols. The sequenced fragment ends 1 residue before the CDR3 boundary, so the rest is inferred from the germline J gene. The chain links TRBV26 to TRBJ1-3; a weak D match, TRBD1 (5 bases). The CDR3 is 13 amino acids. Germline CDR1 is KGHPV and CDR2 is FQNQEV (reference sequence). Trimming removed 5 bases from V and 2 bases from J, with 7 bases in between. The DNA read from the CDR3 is TGTGCCAGCAGTTCGGACACTGGAAATACGCTCTAT. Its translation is CASSSDTGNTLY. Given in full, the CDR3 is CASSSDTGNTLYF.

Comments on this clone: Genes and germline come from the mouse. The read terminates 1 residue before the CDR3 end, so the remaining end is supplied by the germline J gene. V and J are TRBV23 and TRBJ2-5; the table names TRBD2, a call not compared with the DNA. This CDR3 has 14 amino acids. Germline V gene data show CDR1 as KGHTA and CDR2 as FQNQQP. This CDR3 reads CSSSQRTGVDTQYF. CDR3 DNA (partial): TGCTCCAGCAGTCAAAGGACTGGGGTAGACACCCAGTAC. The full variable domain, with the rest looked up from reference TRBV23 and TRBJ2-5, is DAAVTQKPRYLIKMKGQEAEMKCIPEKGHTAVFWYQQKQSKELKFLIYFQNQQPLDQIDMVKERFSAVCPSSSLCSLGIRTCEAEDSALYLCSSSQRTGVDTQYFGPGTRLLVL.

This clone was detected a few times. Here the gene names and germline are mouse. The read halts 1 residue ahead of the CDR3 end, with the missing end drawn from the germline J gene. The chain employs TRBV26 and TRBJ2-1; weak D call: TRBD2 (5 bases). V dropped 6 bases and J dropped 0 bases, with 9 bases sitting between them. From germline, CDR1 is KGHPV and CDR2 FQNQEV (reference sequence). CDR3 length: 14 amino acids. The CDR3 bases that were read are TGTGCCAGCAGCCTACTGGATAACTATGCTGAGCAGTTC. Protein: CASSLLDNYAEQF. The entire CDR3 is CASSLLDNYAEQFF.

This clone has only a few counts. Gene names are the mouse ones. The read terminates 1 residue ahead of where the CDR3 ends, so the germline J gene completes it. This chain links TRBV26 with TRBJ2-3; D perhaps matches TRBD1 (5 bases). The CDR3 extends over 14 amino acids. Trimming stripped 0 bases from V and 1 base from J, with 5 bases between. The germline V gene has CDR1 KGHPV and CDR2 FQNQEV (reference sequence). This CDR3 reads CASSLSQGAETLYF. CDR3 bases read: TGTGCCAGCAGTCTGTCACAGGGTGCAGAAACGCTGTAT. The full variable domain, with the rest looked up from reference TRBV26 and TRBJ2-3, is NSKVIQTPRYLVKGQGQKAKMRCIPEKGHPVVFWYQQNKNNEFKFLINFQNQEVLQQIDMTEKRFSAECPSNSPCSLEIQSSEAGDSALYLCASSLSQGAETLYFGSGTRLTVL.

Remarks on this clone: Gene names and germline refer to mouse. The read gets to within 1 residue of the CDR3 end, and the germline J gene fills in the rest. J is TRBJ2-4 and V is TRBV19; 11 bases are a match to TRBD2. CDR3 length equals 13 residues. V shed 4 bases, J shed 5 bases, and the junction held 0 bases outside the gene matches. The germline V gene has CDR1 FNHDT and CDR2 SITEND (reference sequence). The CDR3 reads CASSDWGGNTLYF. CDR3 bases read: TGTGCCAGCAGTGACTGGGGGGGAAACACCTTGTAC.

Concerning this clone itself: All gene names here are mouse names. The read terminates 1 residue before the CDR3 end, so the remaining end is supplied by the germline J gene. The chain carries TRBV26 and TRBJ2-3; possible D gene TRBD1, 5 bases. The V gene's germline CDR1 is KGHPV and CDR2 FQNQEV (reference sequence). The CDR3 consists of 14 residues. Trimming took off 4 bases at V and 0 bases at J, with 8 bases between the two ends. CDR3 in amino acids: CASSQDNSAETLYF. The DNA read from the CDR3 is TGTGCCAGCAGTCAGGACAATAGTGCAGAAACGCTGTAT.

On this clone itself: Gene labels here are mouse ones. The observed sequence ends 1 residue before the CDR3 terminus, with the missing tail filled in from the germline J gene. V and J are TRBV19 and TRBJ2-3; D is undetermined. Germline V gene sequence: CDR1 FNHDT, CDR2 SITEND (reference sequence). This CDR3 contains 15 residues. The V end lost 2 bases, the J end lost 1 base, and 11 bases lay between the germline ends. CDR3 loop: CASSIVRSGAETLYF. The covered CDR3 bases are TGTGCCAGCAGTATTGTCAGGTCTGGTGCAGAAACGCTGTAT.

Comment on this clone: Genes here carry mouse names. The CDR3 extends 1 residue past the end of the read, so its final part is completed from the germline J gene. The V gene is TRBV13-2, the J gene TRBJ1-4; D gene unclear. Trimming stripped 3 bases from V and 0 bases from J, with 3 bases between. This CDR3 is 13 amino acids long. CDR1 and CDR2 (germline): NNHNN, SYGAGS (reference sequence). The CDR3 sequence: CASGVISNERLFF. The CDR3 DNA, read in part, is TGTGCCAGCGGTGTTATTTCCAACGAAAGATTATTT.

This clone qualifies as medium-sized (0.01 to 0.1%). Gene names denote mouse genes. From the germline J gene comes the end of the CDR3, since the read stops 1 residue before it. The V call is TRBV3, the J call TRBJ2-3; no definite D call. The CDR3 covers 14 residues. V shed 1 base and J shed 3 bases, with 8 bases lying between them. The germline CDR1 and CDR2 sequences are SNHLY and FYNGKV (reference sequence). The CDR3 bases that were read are TGTGCCAGCAGCTTAGGTGGAGGAGCAGAAACGCTGTAT. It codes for CASSLGGGAETLY. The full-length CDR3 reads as CASSLGGGAETLYF.

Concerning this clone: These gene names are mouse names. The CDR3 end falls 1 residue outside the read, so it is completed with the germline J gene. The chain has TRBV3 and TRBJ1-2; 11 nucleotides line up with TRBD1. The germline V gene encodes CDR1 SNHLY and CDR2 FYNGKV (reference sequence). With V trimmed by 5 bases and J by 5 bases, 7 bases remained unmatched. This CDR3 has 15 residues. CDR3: CASSPWDRGWSDYTF. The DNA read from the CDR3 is TGTGCCAGCAGCCCATGGGACAGGGGGTGGTCCGACTACACC.

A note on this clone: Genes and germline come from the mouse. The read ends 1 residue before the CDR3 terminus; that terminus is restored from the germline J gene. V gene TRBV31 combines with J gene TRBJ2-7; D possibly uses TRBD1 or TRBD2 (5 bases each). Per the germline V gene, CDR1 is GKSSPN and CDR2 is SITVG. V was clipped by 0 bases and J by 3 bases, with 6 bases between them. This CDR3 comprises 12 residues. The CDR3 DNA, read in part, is TGTGCCTGGAGTCTGGGGGTCTATGAACAGTAC. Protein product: CAWSLGVYEQY. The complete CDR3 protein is CAWSLGVYEQYF.

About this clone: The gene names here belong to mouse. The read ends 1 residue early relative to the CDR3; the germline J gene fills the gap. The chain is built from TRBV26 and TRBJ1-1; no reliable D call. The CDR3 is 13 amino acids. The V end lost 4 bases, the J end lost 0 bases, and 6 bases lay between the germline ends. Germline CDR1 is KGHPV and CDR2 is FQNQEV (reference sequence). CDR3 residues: CASSPQANTEVFF. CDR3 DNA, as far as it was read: TGTGCCAGCAGTCCGCAGGCAAACACAGAAGTCTTC.

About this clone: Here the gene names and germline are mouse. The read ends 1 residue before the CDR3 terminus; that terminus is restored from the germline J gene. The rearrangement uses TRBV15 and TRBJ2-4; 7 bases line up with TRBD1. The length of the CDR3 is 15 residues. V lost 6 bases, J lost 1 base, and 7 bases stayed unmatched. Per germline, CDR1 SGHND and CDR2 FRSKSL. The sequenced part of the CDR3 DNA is TGTGCCAGCAGCCACACAGGGGTCGGTCAAAACACCTTGTAC. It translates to CASSHTGVGQNTLY. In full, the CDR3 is CASSHTGVGQNTLYF.

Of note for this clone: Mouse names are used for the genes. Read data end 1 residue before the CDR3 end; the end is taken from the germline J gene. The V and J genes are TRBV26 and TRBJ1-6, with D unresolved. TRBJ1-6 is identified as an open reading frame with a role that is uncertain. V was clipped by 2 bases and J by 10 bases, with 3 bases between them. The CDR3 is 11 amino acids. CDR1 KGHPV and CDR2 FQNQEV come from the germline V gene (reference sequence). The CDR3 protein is CASSLDSPLYF. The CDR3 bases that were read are TGTGCCAGCAGTCTGGACTCGCCCCTCTAC.

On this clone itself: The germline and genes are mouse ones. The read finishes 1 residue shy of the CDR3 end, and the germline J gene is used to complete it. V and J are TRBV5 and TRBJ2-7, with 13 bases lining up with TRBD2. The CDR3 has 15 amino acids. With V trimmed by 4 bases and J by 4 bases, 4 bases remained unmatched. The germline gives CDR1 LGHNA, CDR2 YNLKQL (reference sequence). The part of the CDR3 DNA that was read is TGTGCCAGCAGCCGCCGGGACTGGGGGGGGTATGAACAGTAC. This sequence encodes CASSRRDWGGYEQY. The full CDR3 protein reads CASSRRDWGGYEQYF.

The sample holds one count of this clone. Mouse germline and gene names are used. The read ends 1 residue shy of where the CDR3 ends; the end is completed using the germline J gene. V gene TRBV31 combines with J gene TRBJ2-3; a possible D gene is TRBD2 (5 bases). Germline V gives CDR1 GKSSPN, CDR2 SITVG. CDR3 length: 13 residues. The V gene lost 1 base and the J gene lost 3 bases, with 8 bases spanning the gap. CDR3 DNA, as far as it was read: TGTGCCTGGAGTCAGAGACTGGCAGAAACGCTGTAT. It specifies CAWSQRLAETLY. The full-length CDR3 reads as CAWSQRLAETLYF.

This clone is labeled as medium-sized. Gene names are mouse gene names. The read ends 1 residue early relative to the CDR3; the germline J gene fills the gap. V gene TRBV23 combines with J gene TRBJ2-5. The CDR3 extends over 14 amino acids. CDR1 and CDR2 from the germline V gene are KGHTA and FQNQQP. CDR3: CSSSQSAGQDTQYF. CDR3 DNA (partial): TGCTCCAGCAGTCAATCTGCGGGGCAAGACACCCAGTAC.

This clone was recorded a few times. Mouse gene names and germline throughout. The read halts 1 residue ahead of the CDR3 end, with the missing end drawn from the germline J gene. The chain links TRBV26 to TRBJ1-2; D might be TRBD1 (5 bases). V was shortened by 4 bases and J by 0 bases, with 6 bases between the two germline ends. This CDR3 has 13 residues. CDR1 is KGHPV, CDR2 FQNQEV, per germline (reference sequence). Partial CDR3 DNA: TGTGCCAGCAGTCAACAGGCAAACTCCGACTACACC. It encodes CASSQQANSDYT. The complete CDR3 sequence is CASSQQANSDYTF.

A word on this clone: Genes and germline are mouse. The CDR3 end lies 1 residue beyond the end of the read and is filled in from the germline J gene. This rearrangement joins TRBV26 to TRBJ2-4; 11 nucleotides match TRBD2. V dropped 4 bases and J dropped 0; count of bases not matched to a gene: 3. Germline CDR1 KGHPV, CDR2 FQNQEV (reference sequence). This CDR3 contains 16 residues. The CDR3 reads CASSPGLGASQNTLYF. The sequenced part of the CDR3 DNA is TGTGCCAGCAGTCCGGGACTGGGGGCTAGTCAAAACACCTTGTAC.

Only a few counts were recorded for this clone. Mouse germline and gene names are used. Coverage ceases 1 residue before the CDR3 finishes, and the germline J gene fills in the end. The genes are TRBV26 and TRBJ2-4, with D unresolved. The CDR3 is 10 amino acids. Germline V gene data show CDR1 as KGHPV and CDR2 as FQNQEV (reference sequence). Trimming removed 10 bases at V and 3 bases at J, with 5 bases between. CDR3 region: CATGQNTLYF. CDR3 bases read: TGTGCCACAGGCCAAAACACCTTGTAC.

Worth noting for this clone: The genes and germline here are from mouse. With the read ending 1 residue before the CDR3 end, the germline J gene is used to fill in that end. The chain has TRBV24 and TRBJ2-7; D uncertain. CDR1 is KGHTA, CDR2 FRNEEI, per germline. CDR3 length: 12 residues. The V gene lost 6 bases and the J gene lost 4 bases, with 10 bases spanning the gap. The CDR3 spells CASRLEGYEQYF. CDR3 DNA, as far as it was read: TGTGCCAGCAGGCTCGAGGGATATGAACAGTAC.

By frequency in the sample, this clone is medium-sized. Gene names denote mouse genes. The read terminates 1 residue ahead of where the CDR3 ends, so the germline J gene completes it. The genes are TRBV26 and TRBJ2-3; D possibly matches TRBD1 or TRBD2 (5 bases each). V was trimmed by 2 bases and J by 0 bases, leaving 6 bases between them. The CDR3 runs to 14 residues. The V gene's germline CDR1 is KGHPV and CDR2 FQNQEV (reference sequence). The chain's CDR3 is CASSLGASAETLYF. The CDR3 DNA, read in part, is TGTGCCAGCAGTCTGGGGGCGAGTGCAGAAACGCTGTAT. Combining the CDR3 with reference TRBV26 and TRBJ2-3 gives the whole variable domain NSKVIQTPRYLVKGQGQKAKMRCIPEKGHPVVFWYQQNKNNEFKFLINFQNQEVLQQIDMTEKRFSAECPSNSPCSLEIQSSEAGDSALYLCASSLGASAETLYFGSGTRLTVL.

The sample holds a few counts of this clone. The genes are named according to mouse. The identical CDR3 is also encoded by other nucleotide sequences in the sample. Here the CDR3 reads CASSLGNSDYTF. CDR3 DNA, as far as it was read: TGTGCCAGCTCTCTGGGGAACTCCGACTACACC. The chain employs TRBV12-2 and TRBJ1-2; D uncertain. The CDR3 is cut off 1 residue early in the read; its end comes from the germline J gene. Looked up from germline, CDR1 is SGHLS and CDR2 is HYDKME. The CDR3 is made up of 12 amino acids. V shed 1 base and J shed 2 bases, with 4 bases lying between them.